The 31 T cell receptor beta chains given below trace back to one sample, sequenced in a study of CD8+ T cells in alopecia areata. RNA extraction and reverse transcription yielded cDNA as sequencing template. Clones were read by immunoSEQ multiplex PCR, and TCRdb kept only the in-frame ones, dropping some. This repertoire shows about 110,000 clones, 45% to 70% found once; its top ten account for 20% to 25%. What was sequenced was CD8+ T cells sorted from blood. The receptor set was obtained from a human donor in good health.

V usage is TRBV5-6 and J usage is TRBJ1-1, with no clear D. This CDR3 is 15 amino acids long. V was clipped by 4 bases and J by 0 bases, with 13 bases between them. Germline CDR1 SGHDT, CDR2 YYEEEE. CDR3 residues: CASSHPAGMNTEAFF. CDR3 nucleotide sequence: TGTGCCAGCAGCCACCCAGCGGGCATGAACACTGAAGCTTTCTTT.

In nucleotides, the CDR3 is TGTGCCAGCAGCGAACCAGGAGCTGGTAATTCACCCCTCCACTTT. It yields the protein CASSEPGAGNSPLHF. The chain combines TRBV9 with TRBJ1-6, with D unclear. The CDR3 runs to 15 residues. Germline assignment: CDR1 SGDLS and CDR2 YYNGEE. Deletions cut 3 bases from V and 6 bases from J, with 13 bases between.

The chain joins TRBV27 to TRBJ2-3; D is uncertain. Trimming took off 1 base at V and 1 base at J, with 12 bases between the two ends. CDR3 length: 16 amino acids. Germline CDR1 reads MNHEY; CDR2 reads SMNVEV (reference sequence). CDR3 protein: CASSLLSTGRTDTQYF. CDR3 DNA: TGTGCCAGCAGTTTATTGTCCACCGGGCGCACAGATACGCAGTATTTT.

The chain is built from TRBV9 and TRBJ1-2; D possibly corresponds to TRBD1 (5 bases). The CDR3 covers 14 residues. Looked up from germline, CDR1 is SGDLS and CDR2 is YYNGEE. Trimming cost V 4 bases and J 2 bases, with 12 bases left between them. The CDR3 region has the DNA TGTGCCAGCAGCCCCTCGGGGGAAAACTATGGCTACACCTTC. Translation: CASSPSGENYGYTF.

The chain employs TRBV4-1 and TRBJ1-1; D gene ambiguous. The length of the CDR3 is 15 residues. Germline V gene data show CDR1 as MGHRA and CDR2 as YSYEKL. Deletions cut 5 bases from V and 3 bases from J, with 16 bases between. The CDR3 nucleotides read TGCGCCAGCAGCTCCGGGCCCTCCTATGACACTGAAGCTTTCTTT. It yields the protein CASSSGPSYDTEAFF.

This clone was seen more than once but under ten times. CDR3 sequence (DNA): TGTGCCAGCAGCTTACTGACAGGGGGGCTCTACGAGCAGTACTTC. Translation gives CASSLLTGGLYEQYF. The V and J genes are TRBV13 and TRBJ2-7, with TRBD1 matching 9 bases. Germline V lookup: CDR1 PRHDT, CDR2 FYEKMQ (reference sequence). With V trimmed by 2 bases and J by 3 bases, 5 bases remained unmatched. The CDR3 is made up of 15 amino acids.

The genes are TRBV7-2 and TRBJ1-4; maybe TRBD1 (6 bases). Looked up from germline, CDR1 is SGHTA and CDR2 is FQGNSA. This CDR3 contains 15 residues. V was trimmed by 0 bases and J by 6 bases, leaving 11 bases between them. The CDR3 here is CASSLARGWDEKLFF. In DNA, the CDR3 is TGTGCCAGCAGCTTAGCGAGGGGGTGGGATGAAAAACTGTTTTTT.

CDR3 bases: TGTGCCAGCAGCCGGGCCCTATCCTCCTACAATGAGCAGTTCTTC. Its protein is CASSRALSSYNEQFF. The rearrangement joins TRBV9 to TRBJ2-1; D remains unclear. The CDR3 covers 15 residues. Per germline, CDR1 SGDLS and CDR2 YYNGEE. V lost 4 bases to trimming and J lost 0 bases, with 11 bases between them. Full variable domain (rest looked up from reference TRBV9 and TRBJ2-1): DSGVTQTPKHLITATGQRVTLRCSPRSGDLSVYWYQQSLDQGLQFLIQYYNGEERAKGNILERFSAQQFPDLHSELNLSSLELGDSALYFCASSRALSSYNEQFFGPGTRLTVL.

The CDR3 sequence: CASSLSGQGADEQYF. DNA for the CDR3: TGTGCCAGCAGTTTATCGGGACAGGGGGCTGACGAGCAGTACTTC. J is TRBJ2-7 and V is TRBV28; 12 nucleotides match TRBD1. The J segment lost 5 bases and the V segment lost 1 base, leaving 3 bases of the junction unmatched. The germline CDR1 and CDR2 sequences are MDHEN and SYDVKM. The CDR3 is 15 amino acids.

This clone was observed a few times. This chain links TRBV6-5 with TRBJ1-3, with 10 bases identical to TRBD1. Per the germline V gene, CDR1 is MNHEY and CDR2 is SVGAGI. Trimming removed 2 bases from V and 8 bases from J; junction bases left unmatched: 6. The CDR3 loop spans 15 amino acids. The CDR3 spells CASSYDGTGVYTIYF. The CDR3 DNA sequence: TGTGCCAGCAGTTACGACGGGACAGGGGTTTACACCATATATTTT.

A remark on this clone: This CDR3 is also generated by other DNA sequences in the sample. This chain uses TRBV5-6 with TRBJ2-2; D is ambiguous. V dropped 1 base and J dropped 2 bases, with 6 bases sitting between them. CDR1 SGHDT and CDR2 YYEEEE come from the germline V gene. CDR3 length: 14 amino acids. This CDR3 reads CASSLTRNTGELFF. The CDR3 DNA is TGTGCCAGCAGCTTGACCCGAAACACCGGGGAGCTGTTTTTT.

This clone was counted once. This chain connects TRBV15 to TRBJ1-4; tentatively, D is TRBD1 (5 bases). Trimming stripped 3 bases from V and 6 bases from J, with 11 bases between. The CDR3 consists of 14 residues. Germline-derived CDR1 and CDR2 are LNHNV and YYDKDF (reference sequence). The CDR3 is CATSSRASHEKLFF. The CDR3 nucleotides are TGTGCCACCAGCAGCAGGGCTAGTCATGAAAAACTGTTTTTT.

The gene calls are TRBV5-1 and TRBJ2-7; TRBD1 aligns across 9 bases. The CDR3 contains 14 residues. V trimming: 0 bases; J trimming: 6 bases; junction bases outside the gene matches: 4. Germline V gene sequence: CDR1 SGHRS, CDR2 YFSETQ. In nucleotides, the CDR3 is TGCGCCAGCAGCTTGGTAACAGGGGGCCCCGAGCAGTACTTC. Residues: CASSLVTGGPEQYF.

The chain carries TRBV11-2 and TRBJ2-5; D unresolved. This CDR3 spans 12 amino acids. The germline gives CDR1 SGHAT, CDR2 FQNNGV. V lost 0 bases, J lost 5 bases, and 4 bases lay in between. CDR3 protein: CASSLDLETQYF. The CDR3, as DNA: TGTGCCAGCAGCTTAGATCTGGAGACCCAGTACTTC.

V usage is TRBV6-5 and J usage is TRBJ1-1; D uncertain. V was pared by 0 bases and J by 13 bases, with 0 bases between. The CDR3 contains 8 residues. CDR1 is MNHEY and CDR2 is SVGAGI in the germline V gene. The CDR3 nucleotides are TGTGCCAGCAGTTACTCTTTCTTT. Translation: CASSYSFF.

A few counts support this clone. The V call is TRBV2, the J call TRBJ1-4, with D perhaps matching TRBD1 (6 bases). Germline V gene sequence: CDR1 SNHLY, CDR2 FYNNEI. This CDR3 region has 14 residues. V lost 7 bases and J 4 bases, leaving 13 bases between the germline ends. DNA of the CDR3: TGTGCCAGCACCGACAGGCGAAGTAATGAAAAACTGTTTTTT. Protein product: CASTDRRSNEKLFF.

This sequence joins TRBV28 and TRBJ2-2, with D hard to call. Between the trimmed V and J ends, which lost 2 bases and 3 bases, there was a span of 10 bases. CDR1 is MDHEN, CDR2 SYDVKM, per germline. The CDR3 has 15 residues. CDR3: CASSLEETYTGELFF. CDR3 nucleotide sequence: TGTGCCAGCAGTTTAGAGGAGACCTACACCGGGGAGCTGTTTTTT. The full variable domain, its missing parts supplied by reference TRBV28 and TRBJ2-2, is DVKVTQSSRYLVKRTGEKVFLECVQDMDHENMFWYRQDPGLGLRLIYFSYDVKMKEKGDIPEGYSVSREKKERFSLILESASTNQTSMYLCASSLEETYTGELFFGEGSRLTVL.

The CDR3 spells CASRDRVGQYYGYTF. CDR3 in DNA: TGTGCCAGCAGGGATCGAGTTGGACAGTACTATGGCTACACCTTC. The chain carries TRBV25-1 and TRBJ1-2; D perhaps matches TRBD1 (6 bases). The CDR3 extends over 15 amino acids. Germline V gives CDR1 MGHDK, CDR2 SYGVNS. Trimming shortened V by 6 bases and J by 3 bases, and 17 bases separated the two germline ends.

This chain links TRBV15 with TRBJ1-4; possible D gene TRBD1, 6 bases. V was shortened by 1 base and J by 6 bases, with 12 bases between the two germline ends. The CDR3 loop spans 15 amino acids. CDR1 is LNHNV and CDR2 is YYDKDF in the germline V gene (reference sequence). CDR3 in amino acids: CATSRVRQGHEKLFF. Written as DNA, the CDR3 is TGTGCCACCAGCAGAGTCCGGCAGGGGCATGAAAAACTGTTTTTT.

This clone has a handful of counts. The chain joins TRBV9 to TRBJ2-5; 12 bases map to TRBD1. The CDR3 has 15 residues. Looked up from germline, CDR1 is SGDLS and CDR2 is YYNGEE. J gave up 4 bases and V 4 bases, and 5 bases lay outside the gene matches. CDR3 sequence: CASSTGQGAAETQYF. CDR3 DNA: TGTGCCAGCAGCACGGGACAGGGGGCTGCAGAGACCCAGTACTTC.

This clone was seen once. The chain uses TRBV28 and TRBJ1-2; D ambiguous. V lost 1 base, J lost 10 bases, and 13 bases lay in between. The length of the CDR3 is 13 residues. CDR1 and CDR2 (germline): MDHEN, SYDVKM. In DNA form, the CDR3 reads TGTGCCAGCAGTTTATCTTCCACGCGGGACTACACCTTC. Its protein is CASSLSSTRDYTF.

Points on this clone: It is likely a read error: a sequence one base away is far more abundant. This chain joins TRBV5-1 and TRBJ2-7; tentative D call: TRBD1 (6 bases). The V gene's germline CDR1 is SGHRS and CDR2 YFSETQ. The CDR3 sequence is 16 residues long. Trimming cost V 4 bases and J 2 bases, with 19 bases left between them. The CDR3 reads CASSQVTQGPAYEQYF. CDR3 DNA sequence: TGCGCCAGCAGCCAAGTCACGCAGGGGCCGGCCTACGAGCAGTACTTC.

Written as DNA, the CDR3 is TGTGCCAGCAGTTACTCGGTACCGCCCCAGCATTTT. This gives the protein CASSYSVPPQHF. J is TRBJ1-5 and V is TRBV6-5; D is ambiguous. V shed 0 bases and J shed 9 bases, with 6 bases lying between them. This CDR3 has 12 residues. Germline CDR1 MNHEY, CDR2 SVGAGI.

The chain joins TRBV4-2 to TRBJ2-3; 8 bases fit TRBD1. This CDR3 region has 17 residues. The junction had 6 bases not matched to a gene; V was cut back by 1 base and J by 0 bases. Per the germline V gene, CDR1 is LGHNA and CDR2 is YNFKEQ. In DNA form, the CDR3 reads TGTGCCAGCAGCCAAGGACAGGGGCCCCTTAGCACAGATACGCAGTATTTT. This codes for CASSQGQGPLSTDTQYF.

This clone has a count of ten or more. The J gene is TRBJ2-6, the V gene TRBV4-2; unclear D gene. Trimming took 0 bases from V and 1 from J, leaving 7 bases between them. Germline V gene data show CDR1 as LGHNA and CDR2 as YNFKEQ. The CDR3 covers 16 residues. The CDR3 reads CASSQDQTSGANVLTF. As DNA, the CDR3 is TGTGCCAGCAGCCAAGACCAGACTTCTGGGGCCAACGTCCTGACTTTC.

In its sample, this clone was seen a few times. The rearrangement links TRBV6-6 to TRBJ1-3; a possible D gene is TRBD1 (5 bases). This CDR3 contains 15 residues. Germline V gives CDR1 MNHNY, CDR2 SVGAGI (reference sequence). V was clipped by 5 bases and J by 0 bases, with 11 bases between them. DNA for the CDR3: TGTGCCAGCAGTCCTCGGGGCAGCTCTGGAAACACCATATATTTT. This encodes CASSPRGSSGNTIYF.

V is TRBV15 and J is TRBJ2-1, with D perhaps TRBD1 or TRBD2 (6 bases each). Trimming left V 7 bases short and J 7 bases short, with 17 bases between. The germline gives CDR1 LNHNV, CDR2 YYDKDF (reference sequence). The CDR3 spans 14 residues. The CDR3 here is CATTPGLGGNEQFF. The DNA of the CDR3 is TGTGCCACCACCCCTGGGCTAGGGGGGAATGAGCAGTTCTTC.

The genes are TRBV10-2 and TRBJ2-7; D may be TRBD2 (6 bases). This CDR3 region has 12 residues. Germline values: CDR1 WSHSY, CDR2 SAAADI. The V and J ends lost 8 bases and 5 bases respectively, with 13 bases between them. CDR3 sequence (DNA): TGCGCCAGCCGCGGGGCCAACGACGAGCAGTACTTC. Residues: CASRGANDEQYF.

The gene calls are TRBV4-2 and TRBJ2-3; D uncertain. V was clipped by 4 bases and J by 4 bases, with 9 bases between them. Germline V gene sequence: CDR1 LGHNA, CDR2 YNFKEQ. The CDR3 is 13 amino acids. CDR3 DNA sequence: TGTGCCAGCAGCCTCGAGCCCCCAGATACGCAGTATTTT. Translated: CASSLEPPDTQYF.

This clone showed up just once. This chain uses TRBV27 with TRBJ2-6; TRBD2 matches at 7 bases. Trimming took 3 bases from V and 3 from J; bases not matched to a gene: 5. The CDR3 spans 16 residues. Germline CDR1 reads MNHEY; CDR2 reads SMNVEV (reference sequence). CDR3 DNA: TGTGCCAGCAGTTTCCTCGTAGCGGGTGGGGCCAACGTCCTGACTTTC. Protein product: CASSFLVAGGANVLTF.

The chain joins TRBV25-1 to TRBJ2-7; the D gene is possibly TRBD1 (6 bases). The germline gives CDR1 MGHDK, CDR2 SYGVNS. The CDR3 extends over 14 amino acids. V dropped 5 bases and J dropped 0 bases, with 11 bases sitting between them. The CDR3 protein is CASSPTGSSYEQYF. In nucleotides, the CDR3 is TGTGCCAGCAGTCCCACAGGGAGCTCCTACGAGCAGTACTTC.